A single sample gave rise to the 26 T cell receptor beta chains below, sequenced in a study of graft-versus-host responses after intestinal transplantation. Intraepithelial and lamina propria lymphocytes were released after the graft tissue was processed. Profiling relied on immunoSEQ multiplex PCR, and the TCRdb table lists in-frame clones only, not all of them. The sample has about 14,000 clones, over 75% seen once; the top ten hold roughly 3.9%. The sequencing here drew on ileum tissue, taken roughly 26 days after intestinal transplant. These receptors came from a human patient who received an intestinal transplant, so some T cells may come from the graft donor.

This chain uses TRBV1 with TRBJ1-4; TRBD1 was called by the table and not checked on the DNA. TRBV1 is a recognized pseudogene. The CDR3 is 12 amino acids. In nucleotides, the CDR3 is TGCACCAGCAGCCAAGGGACAGGAAAACTGTTTTTT. Translating it yields CTSSQGTGKLFF.

This clone was picked up one time. The chain joins TRBV13 to TRBJ1-1; tentative D call: TRBD1 (5 bases). CDR3 length: 15 amino acids. Germline V lookup: CDR1 PRHDT, CDR2 FYEKMQ (reference sequence). With 0 bases removed from V and 4 bases from J, the gap between germline ends came to 12 bases. CDR3 nucleotide sequence: TGTGCCAGCAGCTTAGGAAGGGGCTTGAGCACTGAAGCTTTCTTT. Translating it yields CASSLGRGLSTEAFF.

The CDR3 protein is CASSLTGSNQPQHF. The CDR3 DNA reads TGTGCCAGCAGCCTGACAGGATCCAATCAGCCCCAGCATTTT. J is TRBJ1-5 and V is TRBV14; TRBD1 is a possible D gene (6 bases). Germline V gene data show CDR1 as SGHDN and CDR2 as FVKESK. Trimming shortened V by 4 bases and J by 3 bases, and 10 bases separated the two germline ends. CDR3 length: 14 amino acids.

The chain recombines TRBV15 with TRBJ1-2; D is ambiguous. CDR1 and CDR2 from the germline V gene are LNHNV and YYDKDF (reference sequence). The length of the CDR3 is 15 residues. V gave up 5 bases and J gave up 3 bases, with 16 bases separating them. In DNA form, the CDR3 reads TGTGCCACCAGCGTTGGAGGGCCGACACACTATGGCTACACCTTC. Its translation is CATSVGGPTHYGYTF. The entire variable domain, with the rest obtained from reference TRBV15 and TRBJ1-2, is as follows: DAMVIQNPRYQVTQFGKPVTLSCSQTLNHNVMYWYQQKSSQAPKLLFHYYDKDFNNEADTPDNFQSRRPNTSFCFLDIRSPGLGDTAMYLCATSVGGPTHYGYTFGSGTRLTVV.

As to this clone: At one boundary the junction diverges from the germline segment, which might be a read error. The chain recombines TRBV10-3 with TRBJ2-3; 7 bases align to TRBD1. Germline values: CDR1 ENHRY, CDR2 SYGVKD. The CDR3 is 16 residues long. The chain's CDR3 is CAIRASTGDSRDTQYF. CDR3 nucleotide sequence: TGTGCCATCAGAGCCTCCACAGGGGATAGCAGAGATACGCAGTATTTT.

The gene calls are TRBV30 and TRBJ2-7; 9 bases agree with TRBD1. This CDR3 has 13 amino acids. Germline CDR1 is GTSNPN and CDR2 is SVGIG (reference sequence). J was trimmed by 5 bases and V by 5 bases; bases with no gene match: 7. DNA of the CDR3: TGTGCCTGGGCGACAGGGGGTTTGAACGAGCAGTACGTC. Amino acids: CAWATGGLNEQYV.

The gene calls are TRBV5-1 and TRBJ1-2, with D possibly TRBD1 on 5 matching bases. The CDR3 runs 14 residues. Trimming shortened V by 3 bases and J by 1 base, and 10 bases separated the two germline ends. Germline CDR1 is SGHRS and CDR2 is YFSETQ. CDR3 amino acids: CASSSTAYNYGYTF. The CDR3 bases are TGCGCCAGCAGCTCGACAGCGTATAACTATGGCTACACCTTC.

J is TRBJ2-2 and V is TRBV23-1; 8 bases match TRBD1. TRBV23-1 is identified as an open reading frame with a role that is uncertain. V shed 2 bases and J 4 bases; nucleotides not matched to a gene: 6. CDR3 length: 16 amino acids. The chain's CDR3 is CASSQRTGFGTGELFF. DNA of the CDR3: TGCGCCAGCAGTCAACGGACAGGGTTCGGCACCGGGGAGCTGTTTTTT.

The chain is built from TRBV9 and TRBJ2-3, with a weak D call TRBD1 (6 bases). The CDR3 spans 14 residues. The V end was cut by 3 bases, the J end by 1 base, with 9 bases between. CDR1 SGDLS and CDR2 YYNGEE come from the germline V gene. This CDR3 is CASSARTGTDTQYF. For the CDR3, the DNA is TGTGCCAGCAGCGCCCGGACAGGCACAGATACGCAGTATTTT.

The V call is TRBV7-3, the J call TRBJ2-3, with 8 bases aligning to TRBD2. With 4 bases clipped from V and 2 bases from J, the junction kept 5 bases outside the gene matches. This CDR3 region has 15 residues. CDR1 and CDR2 (germline): SGHTA, FQGTGA. The DNA for the CDR3 is TGTGCCAGCAGCTCCTCGGGGGGGTCCACAGATACGCAGTATTTT. This gives the protein CASSSSGGSTDTQYF.

The CDR3: CASSEQGYGTDTQYF. In nucleotides, the CDR3 is TGTGCCAGCAGCGAGCAGGGGTACGGCACAGATACGCAGTATTTT. The chain combines TRBV7-8 with TRBJ2-3, with D maybe TRBD1 (6 bases). The CDR3 sequence is 15 residues long. Germline V gene data show CDR1 as SGHVS and CDR2 as FQNEAQ. V was pared by 5 bases and J by 1 base, with 13 bases between.

The rearrangement joins TRBV2 to TRBJ1-1, with TRBD1 as a possible D gene (6 bases). The CDR3 is made up of 11 amino acids. Germline V lookup: CDR1 SNHLY, CDR2 FYNNEI. The V gene lost 8 bases and the J gene lost 5 bases, with 9 bases spanning the gap. The CDR3 sequence: CASSDRTEAFF. The CDR3 DNA reads TGTGCCAGCTCAGACAGGACTGAAGCTTTCTTT.

CDR3 loop: CSGGRDTGELFF. The CDR3 bases are TGCAGCGGGGGGAGGGACACCGGGGAGCTGTTTTTT. The chain is built from TRBV29-1 and TRBJ2-2, with 7 bases that match TRBD2. The CDR3 totals 12 residues. Trimming took 7 bases from V and 3 from J; bases not matched to a gene: 2. Germline V gives CDR1 SQVTM, CDR2 ANQGSEA.

The gene calls are TRBV10-1 and TRBJ2-5; the match to TRBD2 covers 14 bases. Germline CDR1 is WNHNN and CDR2 is SYGVQD (reference sequence). The CDR3 covers 19 residues. The V segment lost 3 bases and the J segment 0 bases; nucleotides outside the gene matches: 9. DNA of the CDR3: TGCGCCAGCAGTGACTCGCGGACTAGCGGGGGGCCGTACCAAGAGACCCAGTACTTC. Translated: CASSDSRTSGGPYQETQYF.

The chain combines TRBV21-1 with TRBJ1-1. TRBV21-1 is designated a pseudogene. The CDR3 consists of 17 residues. The CDR3: CASSTMLATTIRTEAFF. The DNA for the CDR3 is TGTGCCAGCAGCACGATGTTAGCTACAACAATTCGCACTGAAGCTTTCTTT.

This clone appeared a few times. The genes are TRBV13 and TRBJ1-6; D possibly corresponds to TRBD1 (5 bases). CDR1 PRHDT and CDR2 FYEKMQ come from the germline V gene (reference sequence). The CDR3 totals 14 residues. Trimming stripped 4 bases from V and 4 bases from J, with 8 bases between. The CDR3, as DNA: TGTGCCAGCAGCTCCAGGGCGTATAATTCACCCCTCCACTTT. Protein product: CASSSRAYNSPLHF.

The chain joins TRBV6-5 to TRBJ2-5; 8 nucleotides agree with TRBD1. In germline, CDR1 is MNHEY, CDR2 SVGAGI. The CDR3 spans 14 residues. Losses at the gene ends were 6 bases for V and 5 bases for J; bases not matched to a gene: 8. The CDR3 DNA is TGTGCCAGCAGGACCCCAGGGGGCTCGGAGACCCAGTACTTC. This gives the protein CASRTPGGSETQYF.

The chain recombines TRBV21-1 with TRBJ2-5; the table names TRBD1, a call not compared with the DNA. TRBV21-1 is given as a pseudogene. The CDR3 runs to 15 residues. CDR3 loop: CASSLRTGGAETQYF. CDR3 coding DNA: TGTGCCAGCAGCCTCCGGACAGGGGGAGCAGAGACCCAGTACTTC.

For this clone: Other DNA sequences in the same sample also yield this CDR3. CDR3 in amino acids: CASSQDVPGQTVYNEQFF. For the CDR3, the DNA is TGTGCCAGCAGCCAAGATGTCCCGGGACAGACCGTCTACAATGAGCAGTTCTTC. The chain recombines TRBV4-2 with TRBJ2-1; 7 bases line up with TRBD1. The J segment lost 3 bases and the V segment lost 0 bases, leaving 11 bases of the junction unmatched. The CDR3 has 18 amino acids. The germline gives CDR1 LGHNA, CDR2 YNFKEQ.

This chain connects TRBV9 to TRBJ2-3, with 14 bases matching TRBD2. This CDR3 contains 21 residues. Germline values: CDR1 SGDLS, CDR2 YYNGEE. J was trimmed by 2 bases and V by 3 bases; bases with no gene match: 17. The CDR3 nucleotides are TGTGCCAGCAGCGCCCCTGGACTAGCGGGGGGCACCCGCGATAACACAGATACGCAGTATTTT. Translated, it gives CASSAPGLAGGTRDNTDTQYF.

This clone appeared a few times. This chain connects TRBV15 to TRBJ2-7; D unclear. In germline, CDR1 is LNHNV, CDR2 YYDKDF (reference sequence). There are 13 residues in the CDR3. Trimming removed 3 bases at V and 3 bases at J, with 9 bases between. The CDR3 region has the DNA TGTGCCACCAGCAGGGCCACAGACTACGAGCAGTACGTC. Translating it yields CATSRATDYEQYV.

The chain is built from TRBV10-3 and TRBJ2-2; 7 nucleotides match TRBD1. Germline assignment: CDR1 ENHRY and CDR2 SYGVKD. CDR3 length: 13 residues. V gave up 9 bases and J gave up 5 bases; unmatched junction bases: 6. For the CDR3, the DNA is TGTGCCATACGACAGGGTGAGACCGGGGAGCTGTTTTTT. It codes for CAIRQGETGELFF.

This clone is a singleton in its sample. V is TRBV6-1 and J is TRBJ1-2; 8 bases are a match to TRBD1. Germline V gene data show CDR1 as MNHNS and CDR2 as SASEGT. This CDR3 contains 13 residues. V gave up 5 bases and J gave up 8 bases; unmatched junction bases: 7. CDR3 amino acids: CASSWTGTIGYTF. Here the CDR3 DNA reads TGTGCCAGCAGTTGGACAGGGACTATCGGCTACACCTTC.

The chain employs TRBV19 and TRBJ2-7; 7 positions agree with TRBD1. The CDR3 is made up of 13 amino acids. Germline trimming cut 3 bases from V and 5 bases from J; bases unmatched to any gene: 4. CDR1 and CDR2 (germline): LNHDA, SQIVND (reference sequence). CDR3 in amino acids: CASSMRGGDEQYV. The CDR3 DNA sequence: TGTGCCAGTAGTATGCGAGGGGGCGACGAGCAGTACGTC.

The chain joins TRBV5-4 to TRBJ2-2; 13 nucleotides line up with TRBD2. This CDR3 region has 16 residues. V gave up 4 bases and J gave up 7 bases; unmatched junction bases: 7. CDR1 and CDR2 (germline): SGHNT, YYREEE (reference sequence). The chain's CDR3 is CASSPGLAGVGGELFF. The CDR3 coding sequence is TGTGCCAGCAGCCCCGGACTAGCGGGGGTTGGCGGGGAGCTGTTTTTT.

This clone has more than one count but fewer than ten. This chain links TRBV4-1 with TRBJ1-6, with D uncertain. V dropped 6 bases and J dropped 7 bases, with 22 bases sitting between them. This CDR3 contains 17 residues. CDR1 MGHRA and CDR2 YSYEKL come from the germline V gene. The CDR3 sequence is CASRHREGITPNSPLHF. CDR3 sequence (DNA): TGCGCCAGCAGACATCGCGAGGGCATCACCCCAAATTCACCCCTCCACTTT.